One sample yielded the 12 T cell receptor beta chains listed below, sequenced in a study of molecular identifiers for immune sequencing clone quantification. TCRdb recomputed calls from the PCR reads with MiXCR, one row per CDR3 protein. Of some 650,000 distinct CDR3 sequences listed, roughly 21% were seen once; the top ten hold roughly 0.83%. Sequenced: naive CD8+ T cells from blood, with Jurkat cell RNA spiked in. Subset in this sample: FACS-sorted CD8+CD4-CCR7+CD45RA+ naive T cells. The receptors were sampled from a human donor in good health. Some libraries in this study had Jurkat cell RNA spiked in.

In DNA, the CDR3 is TGTGCCAGTGGGACGGGAAATGGCTACACCTTC. It translates to CASGTGNGYTF. The V call is TRBV28, the J call TRBJ1-2, with D possibly matching TRBD1 (5 bases). V lost 9 bases, J lost 6 bases, and 11 bases lay in between. CDR1 is MDHEN and CDR2 is SYDVKM in the germline V gene. There are 11 residues in the CDR3.

Notes on this clonotype: A much larger clone sits a single nucleotide away, making a read error possible. The genes are TRBV7-8 and TRBJ1-2; D gene ambiguous. The CDR3 sequence is 16 residues long. Germline loops: CDR1 SGHVS, CDR2 FQNEAQ. The CDR3 protein is CASSLELGMVHDGHTF. For the CDR3, the DNA is TGTGCCAGCAGCTTAGAATTGGGGATGGTACATGATGGCCACACCTTC.

Comments on this clonotype: Being one base from a much bigger clone, this may be a read error. CDR3: CASSVYSGQETQHF. The CDR3 DNA is TGTGCCAGCAGTGTATACTCGGGCCAAGAGACCCAGCACTTC. The chain links TRBV25-1 to TRBJ2-5, with no clear D. CDR3 size: 14 residues. CDR1 is MGHDK and CDR2 is SYGVNS in the germline V gene.

This clonotype appeared many times. The genes are TRBV27 and TRBJ2-5, with 10 bases lining up with TRBD2. This CDR3 has 17 amino acids. The germline CDR1 and CDR2 sequences are MNHEY and SMNVEV (reference sequence). The trim removed 2 bases at V and 1 base at J, leaving 7 bases unmatched. Written as DNA, the CDR3 is TGTGCCAGCAGTTTAGGTGCTAGCGGGAGCTTCCAAGAGACCCAGTACTTC. Residues: CASSLGASGSFQETQYF.

This clonotype was seen ten or more times. The chain uses TRBV4-3 and TRBJ2-2; 11 bases align to TRBD2. This CDR3 spans 20 amino acids. Germline V CDR1 and CDR2: LGHNA, YSLEER. J lost 2 bases, V lost 0 bases, and 11 bases had no gene match. CDR3 nucleotide sequence: TGCGCCAGCAGCCAAGACTACTCGACTAGCGGGAACCAAAACACCGGGGAGCTGTTTTTT. It yields the protein CASSQDYSTSGNQNTGELFF.

This clonotype was counted many times. DNA for the CDR3: TGTGCCAGTAGTTTTCTGGGAGACACTGAAGCTTTCTTT. Protein: CASSFLGDTEAFF. This chain connects TRBV19 to TRBJ1-1; D is uncertain. Germline CDR1 reads LNHDA; CDR2 reads SQIVND (reference sequence). The CDR3 consists of 13 residues. V lost 5 bases and J 3 bases, leaving 10 bases between the germline ends.

This clonotype was seen many times. V usage is TRBV7-2 and J usage is TRBJ2-1; tentatively, D is TRBD1 or TRBD2 (5 bases each). The CDR3 runs 13 residues. Trimming shortened V by 7 bases and J by 2 bases, and 9 bases separated the two germline ends. Germline CDR1 and CDR2: SGHTA and FQGNSA. The CDR3 region is CASTRDAYNEQFF. DNA for the CDR3: TGTGCCAGCACCCGGGACGCCTACAATGAGCAGTTCTTC.

The V gene is TRBV5-5, the J gene TRBJ2-7; D uncertain. Trimming removed 1 base from V and 1 base from J, with 9 bases in between. Looked up from germline, CDR1 is SGHKS and CDR2 is YYEKEE (reference sequence). This CDR3 has 14 residues. This CDR3 reads CASSLLTLSYEQYF. Here the CDR3 DNA reads TGTGCCAGCAGCTTGCTTACACTTTCCTACGAGCAGTACTTC.

A remark on this clonotype: This may be a read error, as it is one base from a much larger clone. Here the CDR3 omits its conserved ending phenylalanine or tryptophan, so a read error is the likely source. The chain recombines TRBV11-2 with TRBJ2-7, with 7 bases that match TRBD1. Germline lookup yields CDR1 SGHAT and CDR2 FQNNGV. V trimming: 5 bases; J trimming: 3 bases; junction bases outside the gene matches: 4. This CDR3 is 13 amino acids long. CDR3 region: CASSPWDSYEQYL. DNA for the CDR3: TGTGCCAGCAGCCCCTGGGACAGCTACGAGCAGTACCTC.

Of note for this clonotype: Given a much more abundant clone one base away, this may be a read error. The chain links TRBV12-5 to TRBJ1-5, with unresolved D. This CDR3 is built from 15 residues. CDR1 and CDR2 (germline): LGHNT, FRNRAP. Trimming stripped 3 bases from V and 5 bases from J, with 14 bases between. CDR3 nucleotide sequence: TGTGCTAGTGGTTTAAGGGTGGAGGTAGATCAGCCCCAGCATTTT. This encodes CASGLRVEVDQPQHF.

The chain has TRBV12-3 or TRBV12-4 and TRBJ2-5, with 9 bases matching TRBD2. CDR3 length equals 16 residues. V lost 1 base to trimming and J lost 9 bases; unmatched junction nucleotides: 12. As DNA, the CDR3 is TGTGCCAGCAGTTTAGAGGCTAGCGGGGTCACAAAGGCCCAGTACTTC. This codes for CASSLEASGVTKAQYF.

This clonotype occurred a few times. V gene TRBV4-3 combines with J gene TRBJ2-7, with a weak D call TRBD1 (6 bases). V lost 2 bases to trimming and J lost 0 bases, with 8 bases between them. This CDR3 comprises 14 residues. Germline V lookup: CDR1 LGHNA, CDR2 YSLEER. The DNA for the CDR3 is TGCGCCAGCAGCCAATACAGGGACTCCTACGAGCAGTACTTC. Its protein is CASSQYRDSYEQYF.